Included here is one T cell receptor (beta chain) sequence, with context. As yet, its antigen is unknown. Mismatch with germline at one junction end may stem from a read error. This CDR3 contains 15 residues. Germline lookup yields CDR1 SGHAT and CDR2 FQNNGV. They got blood RNA out of unsorted whole blood and also pulled out germline DNA. The data originate from a study of tumor-infiltrating lymphocytes in primary liver carcinoma. Study-level information: Men as well as women, aged 30 to 69 years, made up the patients. T1-T3 N0M0 was the stage of the tumors, which were 4.2 to 10 cm across. Whole-study findings and limits: No comparison of CD4+ and CD8+ repertoires was made, since the samples were bulk unsorted.

Researchers generated TCR beta cDNA from roughly 510 ng of total RNA, relying on a constant-region primer. Generation of the TCR beta libraries relied on three nested multiplex PCR rounds using slightly modified ARM-PCR. Investigators reported that the first two PCR rounds, at roughly 10 cycles each, used TRBV1-TRBV30 forward primers with a C-beta reverse primer. MiXCR, run by TCRdb on the multiplex PCR reads, gives a single entry per CDR3 protein. The table has fewer than 250,000 distinct CDR3 sequences, 65% seen once. The rearrangement uses TRBV11-2 and TRBJ1-2; 9 bases match TRBD1. The TCR comes from a woman aged 60 to 75 with primary liver carcinoma and hepatitis B virus infection. The sequencing input was peripheral blood. The CDR3 spells CASSLEPTGGYGYTF. The CDR3, as DNA: TGTGCCAGTAGCTTAGAGCCGACAGGGGGCTATGGCTACACCTTC.